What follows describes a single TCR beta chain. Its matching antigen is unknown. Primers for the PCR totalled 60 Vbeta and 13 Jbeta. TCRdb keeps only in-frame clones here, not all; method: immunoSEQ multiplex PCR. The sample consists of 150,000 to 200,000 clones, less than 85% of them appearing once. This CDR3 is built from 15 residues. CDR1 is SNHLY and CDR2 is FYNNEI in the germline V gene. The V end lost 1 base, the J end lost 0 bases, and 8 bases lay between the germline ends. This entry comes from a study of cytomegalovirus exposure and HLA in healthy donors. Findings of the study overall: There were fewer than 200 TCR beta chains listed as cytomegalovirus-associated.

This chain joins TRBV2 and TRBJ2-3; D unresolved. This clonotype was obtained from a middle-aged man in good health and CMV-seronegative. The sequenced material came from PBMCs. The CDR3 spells CASSEDYPSTDTQYF. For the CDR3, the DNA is TGTGCCAGCAGTGAAGACTACCCTAGCACAGATACGCAGTATTTT.